Reported below is one TCR beta chain. The CDR3 runs to 15 residues. Germline V CDR1 and CDR2: SGHTA, FQGNSA. V was pared by 3 bases and J by 5 bases, with 6 bases of the junction left unmatched. This record comes from a study of cytomegalovirus exposure and HLA in healthy donors. Both 60 Vbeta primers and 13 Jbeta primers went into the PCR. Sequencing was performed with immunoSEQ multiplex PCR; in TCRdb, only in-frame clones are kept and a portion is missing. The sample consists of 200,000 to 250,000 clones, 75% to 90% of them appearing once. The origin of this receptor is a woman aged 18-29 years in good health and CMV-seronegative. The specimen was PBMCs. V and J are TRBV7-2 and TRBJ2-5; 10 positions agree with TRBD2. The CDR3 spells CASSFSGGLGETQYF. DNA of the CDR3: TGTGCCAGCAGCTTTAGCGGGGGGTTAGGGGAGACCCAGTACTTC.